These T cell receptor beta chains were read from a single sample in a study of shared clonotypes between healthy human individuals. Produced via immunoSEQ multiplex PCR; TCRdb's table is partial and in-frame only. The sample holds some 1 million clones; 75% are singletons and the top ten take 1.5%. Sample: memory CD4+ T cells sorted from blood. These receptor sequences come from a man between 18 and 29 years old in good health. CDR3s include the opening cysteine and the closing phenylalanine or tryptophan. The D gene is left open where the match is weak. Not every row has a clone size; where given, it reads once, few, many or a size class.

TRBJ2-1	-	TRBV5-1	-	CASSLDNYNEQFF	TGCGCCAGCAGCTTGGATAACTACAATGAGCAGTTCTTC
TRBJ1-5	few	TRBV19	-	CASTEQDSNQPQHF	TGTGCCAGTACTGAACAGGATAGCAATCAGCCCCAGCATTTT
TRBJ1-6	-	TRBV6-1	TRBD1	CASSVRPGQGDSPLHF	TGTGCCAGCAGTGTGCGGCCGGGACAGGGCGATTCACCCCTCCACTTT
TRBJ2-7	-	TRBV18	-	CASSLQTGSYEQYF	TGTGCCAGCTCACTACAAACAGGGTCCTACGAGCAGTACTTC
TRBJ1-6	-	TRBV7-3	-	CASSLTPGDNSPLHF	TGTGCCAGCAGCTTAACACCCGGAGATAATTCACCCCTCCACTTT
TRBJ1-5	once	TRBV7-8	-	CASSLGRWGSNQPQHF	TGTGCCAGCAGCTTGGGTCGTTGGGGTAGCAATCAGCCCCAGCATTTT
TRBJ2-7	-	TRBV5-4	-	CASSLDSYSYEQYF	TGTGCCAGCAGCTTGGACTCTTATTCCTACGAGCAGTACTTC
TRBJ1-4	-	TRBV11-2	-	CASSLSTNEKLFF	TGTGCCAGCAGCTTAAGTACTAATGAAAAACTGTTTTTT
TRBJ1-1	-	TRBV6-6	-	CASSYSYEEAFF	TGTGCCAGCAGTTACTCGTATGAAGAAGCTTTCTTT
TRBJ1-5	-	TRBV7-3	-	CASSPSGGSNQPQHF	TGTGCCAGCAGCCCCTCAGGCGGGTCCAATCAGCCCCAGCATTTT
TRBJ1-1	few	TRBV13	-	CASSLDLNTEAFF	TGTGCCAGCAGCTTAGATCTTAACACTGAAGCTTTCTTT
TRBJ2-7	once	TRBV28	TRBD2	CASSLGGTPTYEQYF	TGTGCCAGCAGTTTGGGGGGGACGCCCACCTACGAGCAGTACTTC
TRBJ2-1	once	TRBV5-1	-	CASSPGTVSGGYNEQFF	TGCGCCAGCAGCCCCGGGACAGTTTCTGGGGGGTACAATGAGCAGTTCTTC
TRBJ2-6	many	TRBV5-1	-	CASRQTSGANVLTF	TGCGCCAGCAGACAAACCAGTGGGGCCAACGTCCTGACTTTC